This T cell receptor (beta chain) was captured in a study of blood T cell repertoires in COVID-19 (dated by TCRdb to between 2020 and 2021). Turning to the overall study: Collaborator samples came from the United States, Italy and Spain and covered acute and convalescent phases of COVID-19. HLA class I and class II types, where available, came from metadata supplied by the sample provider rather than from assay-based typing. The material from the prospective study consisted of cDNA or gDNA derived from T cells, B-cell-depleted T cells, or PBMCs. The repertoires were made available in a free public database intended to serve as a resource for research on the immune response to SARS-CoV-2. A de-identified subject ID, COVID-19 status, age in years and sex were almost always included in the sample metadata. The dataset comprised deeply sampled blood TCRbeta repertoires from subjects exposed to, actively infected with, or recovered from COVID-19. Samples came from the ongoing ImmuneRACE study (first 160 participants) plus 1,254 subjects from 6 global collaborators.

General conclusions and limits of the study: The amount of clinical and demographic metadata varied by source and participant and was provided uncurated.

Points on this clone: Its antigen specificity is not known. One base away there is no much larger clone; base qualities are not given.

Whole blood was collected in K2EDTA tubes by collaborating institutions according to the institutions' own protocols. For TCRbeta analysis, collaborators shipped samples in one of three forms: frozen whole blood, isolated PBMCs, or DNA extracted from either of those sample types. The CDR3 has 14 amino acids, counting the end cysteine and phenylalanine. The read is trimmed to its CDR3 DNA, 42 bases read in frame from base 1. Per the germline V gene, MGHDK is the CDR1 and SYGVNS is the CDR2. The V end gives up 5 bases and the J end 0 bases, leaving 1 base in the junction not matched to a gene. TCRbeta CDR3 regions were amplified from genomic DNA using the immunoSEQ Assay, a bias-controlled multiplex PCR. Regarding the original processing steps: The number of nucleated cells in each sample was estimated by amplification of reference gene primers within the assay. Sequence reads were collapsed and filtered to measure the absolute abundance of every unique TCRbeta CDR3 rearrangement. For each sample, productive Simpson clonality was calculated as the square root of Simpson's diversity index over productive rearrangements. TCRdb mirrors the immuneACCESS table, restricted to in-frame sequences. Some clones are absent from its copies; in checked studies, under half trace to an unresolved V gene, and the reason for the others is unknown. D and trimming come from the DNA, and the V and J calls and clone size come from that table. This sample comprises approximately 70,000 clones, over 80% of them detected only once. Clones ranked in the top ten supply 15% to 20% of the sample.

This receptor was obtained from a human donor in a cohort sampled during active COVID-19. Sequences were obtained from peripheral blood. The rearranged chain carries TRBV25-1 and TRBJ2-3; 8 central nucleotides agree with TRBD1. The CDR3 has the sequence CASSRQGSTDTQYF. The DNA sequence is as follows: TGTGCCAGCAGTCGACAGGGGAGCACAGATACGCAGTATTTT.